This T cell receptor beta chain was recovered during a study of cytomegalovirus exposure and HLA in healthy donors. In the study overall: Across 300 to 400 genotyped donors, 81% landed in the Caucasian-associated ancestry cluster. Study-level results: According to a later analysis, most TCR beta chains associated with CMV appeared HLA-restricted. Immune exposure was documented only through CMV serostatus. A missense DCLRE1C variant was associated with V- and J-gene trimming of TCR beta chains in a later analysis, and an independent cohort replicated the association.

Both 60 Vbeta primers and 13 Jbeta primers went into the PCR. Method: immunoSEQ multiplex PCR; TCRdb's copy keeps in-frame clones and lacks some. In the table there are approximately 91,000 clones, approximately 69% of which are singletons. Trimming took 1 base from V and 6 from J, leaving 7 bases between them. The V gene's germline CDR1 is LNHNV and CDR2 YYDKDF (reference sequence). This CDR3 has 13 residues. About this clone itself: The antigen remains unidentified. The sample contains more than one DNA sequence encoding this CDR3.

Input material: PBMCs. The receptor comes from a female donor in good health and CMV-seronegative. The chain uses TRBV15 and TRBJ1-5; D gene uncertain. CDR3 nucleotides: TGTGCCACCAGCAGAGCCCCCGGTCAGCCCCAGCATTTT. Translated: CATSRAPGQPQHF.